A single sample gave rise to the 22 T cell receptor beta chains below, sequenced in a study of blood T cell repertoires in COVID-19. Assay used: immunoSEQ multiplex PCR; TCRdb lists only in-frame clones, some missing. This sample has around 100,000 clones, with 91% found just once. The sequenced sample consisted of peripheral blood. The receptors derive from a middle-aged man with active COVID-19.

The V call is TRBV6-2 or TRBV6-3, the J call TRBJ1-1; D is ambiguous. The length of the CDR3 is 16 residues. Germline CDR1 is MNHEY and CDR2 is SVGEGT. The V end lost 2 bases, the J end lost 4 bases, and 17 bases lay between the germline ends. CDR3: CASSYPPGSAGTEAFF. The CDR3 nucleotides read TGTGCCAGCAGTTACCCCCCGGGGTCGGCGGGCACTGAAGCTTTCTTT.

Here the CDR3 reads CASSQVTSGSSYNEQFF. CDR3 sequence (DNA): TGTGCCAGCAGCCAAGTAACTAGCGGGAGCTCCTACAATGAGCAGTTCTTC. The chain is built from TRBV3-1 (or the pseudogene TRBV3-2) and TRBJ2-1; 11 nucleotides align to TRBD2. With V trimmed by 1 base and J by 0 bases, 2 bases remained unmatched. Germline CDR1 and CDR2: LGHDT and YNNKEL (reference sequence). The CDR3 covers 17 residues.

This chain links TRBV11-2 with TRBJ1-1; maybe TRBD1 (5 bases). The CDR3 length is 15 residues. The ends were cut back, 5 bases at V and 5 bases at J, with 18 bases in the middle. Per germline, CDR1 SGHAT and CDR2 FQNNGV. CDR3 sequence reads: CASSPGRGGRTEAFF. CDR3 DNA sequence: TGTGCCAGCAGCCCCGGGAGGGGTGGGAGGACTGAAGCTTTCTTT.

The V call is TRBV11-3, the J call TRBJ2-5, with D perhaps TRBD1 (5 bases). Trimming took off 5 bases at V and 5 bases at J, with 18 bases between the two ends. This CDR3 contains 15 residues. Per the germline V gene, CDR1 is SGHNT and CDR2 is YENEEA. The CDR3 DNA reads as TGTGCCAGCAGCATGACAGTGCCCCTGGGGGAGACCCAGTACTTC. Translated, it gives CASSMTVPLGETQYF.

This rearrangement joins TRBV7-6 to TRBJ2-3; 14 nucleotides align to TRBD2. V shed 6 bases, J shed 6 bases, and the junction held 5 bases outside the gene matches. The CDR3 consists of 15 residues. Germline V gene data show CDR1 as SGHVS and CDR2 as FNYEAQ. Here the CDR3 reads CASRRTSGGRDTQYF. CDR3 coding DNA: TGTGCCAGCAGACGGACTAGCGGGGGGCGGGATACGCAGTATTTT.

The rearrangement joins TRBV24-1 to TRBJ1-4; 7 bases align to TRBD1. The V segment lost 5 bases and the J segment 5 bases; nucleotides outside the gene matches: 7. Germline V gene data show CDR1 as KGHDR and CDR2 as SFDVKD. There are 15 residues in the CDR3. Here the CDR3 reads CATSGGTAVNEKLFF. The CDR3 bases are TGTGCCACCAGTGGCGGGACAGCCGTAAATGAAAAACTGTTTTTT.

The V gene is TRBV12-3 or TRBV12-4, the J gene TRBJ1-1; TRBD1 aligns across 10 bases. Unmatched junction bases numbered 5, after V lost 3 bases and J lost 10 bases. The length of the CDR3 is 13 residues. This chain's CDR3 is CASSFDRGLGAFF. In DNA form, the CDR3 reads TGTGCCAGCAGTTTCGACAGGGGGCTCGGAGCTTTCTTT.

The chain recombines TRBV19 with TRBJ2-1, with 7 bases aligning to TRBD2. The CDR3 covers 16 residues. The J segment lost 1 base and the V segment lost 4 bases, leaving 7 bases of the junction unmatched. Germline V gene sequence: CDR1 LNHDA, CDR2 SQIVND (reference sequence). The CDR3 loop reads CASSNKAGLSYNEQFF. CDR3 sequence (DNA): TGTGCCAGTAGTAATAAAGCGGGGCTTTCCTACAATGAGCAGTTCTTC.

The chain is built from TRBV5-4 and TRBJ2-3, with D perhaps matching TRBD2 (5 bases). The V end lost 4 bases, the J end lost 7 bases, and 16 bases lay between the germline ends. The CDR3 has 14 amino acids. CDR1 is SGHNT and CDR2 is YYREEE in the germline V gene (reference sequence). CDR3 protein: CASSPPSGRHTQYF. The CDR3 DNA reads TGTGCCAGCAGCCCCCCGTCGGGGAGACATACGCAGTATTTT.

Here the CDR3 DNA reads TGTGCCACCAGCAGAGATCTAGCGACCTACGAGCAGTACGTC. Its translation is CATSRDLATYEQYV. The gene calls are TRBV15 and TRBJ2-7; the D gene is possibly TRBD2 (6 bases). The CDR3 is 14 residues long. V lost 0 bases to trimming and J lost 2 bases, with 8 bases between them. Per germline, CDR1 LNHNV and CDR2 YYDKDF (reference sequence).

This clone appeared once. This rearrangement joins TRBV5-5 to TRBJ2-7, with D possibly matching TRBD1 (5 bases). This CDR3 has 15 residues. Germline loops: CDR1 SGHKS, CDR2 YYEKEE (reference sequence). V was clipped by 3 bases and J by 1 base, with 14 bases between them. The CDR3 spells CASSSGDRYSYEQYV. The CDR3 region has the DNA TGTGCCAGCAGCTCAGGAGACAGATATTCCTACGAGCAGTACGTC.

This chain connects TRBV10-1 to TRBJ2-7, with 7 positions matching TRBD1. J gave up 3 bases and V 5 bases, and 7 bases lay outside the gene matches. The CDR3 has 14 amino acids. The germline V gene encodes CDR1 WNHNN and CDR2 SYGVQD (reference sequence). CDR3 coding DNA: TGCGCCAGCAGTCCCACGGGACAGCGCTACGAGCAGTACTTC. This encodes CASSPTGQRYEQYF.

This clone appeared once. The chain joins TRBV3-1 (or the pseudogene TRBV3-2) to TRBJ2-5, with 7 bases identical to TRBD1. CDR1 is LGHDT, CDR2 YNNKEL, per germline (reference sequence). Unmatched junction bases numbered 0, after V lost 3 bases and J lost 2 bases. CDR3 length: 13 residues. CDR3 loop: CASSHRGQETQYF. The CDR3 DNA follows: TGTGCCAGCAGCCACAGGGGGCAAGAGACCCAGTACTTC.

The chain combines TRBV6-5 with TRBJ1-2; D is unresolved. In germline, CDR1 is MNHEY, CDR2 SVGAGI. This CDR3 is 11 amino acids long. V was shortened by 6 bases and J by 6 bases, with 8 bases between the two germline ends. The CDR3 DNA follows: TGTGCCAGCAGGGGGAGACATGGCTACACCTTC. Residues: CASRGRHGYTF.

The gene calls are TRBV7-6 and TRBJ2-2; 8 bases align to TRBD2. Germline lookup yields CDR1 SGHVS and CDR2 FNYEAQ. This CDR3 is 18 amino acids long. V lost 1 base, J lost 6 bases, and 13 bases stayed unmatched. CDR3 sequence reads: CASSLGLTWSSGPGELFF. CDR3 nucleotides: TGTGCCAGCAGCTTAGGCCTGACTTGGTCTAGCGGGCCCGGGGAGCTGTTTTTT.

This chain joins TRBV18 and TRBJ1-1, with D maybe TRBD1 (5 bases). Germline assignment: CDR1 KGHSH and CDR2 LQKENI. The CDR3 extends over 16 amino acids. With 3 bases removed from V and 7 bases from J, the gap between germline ends came to 21 bases. Written as DNA, the CDR3 is TGTGCCAGCTCACCGGATTCCATGGGGGGAATCGGTGAAGCTTTCTTT. Translated, it gives CASSPDSMGGIGEAFF.

This clone was seen once. The chain employs TRBV5-1 and TRBJ1-6; D is possibly TRBD1 (5 bases). The CDR3 length is 15 residues. Germline V gene lookup returns CDR1 SGHRS and CDR2 YFSETQ. V was pared by 4 bases and J by 3 bases, with 11 bases between. Here the CDR3 reads CASSPMGGYNSPLHF. The CDR3 nucleotides read TGCGCCAGCAGCCCCATGGGGGGCTATAATTCACCCCTCCACTTT. The entire variable domain, with the rest obtained from reference TRBV5-1 and TRBJ1-6, is as follows: KAGVTQTPRYLIKTRGQQVTLSCSPISGHRSVSWYQQTPGQGLQFLFEYFSETQRNKGNFPGRFSGRQFSNSRSEMNVSTLELGDSALYLCASSPMGGYNSPLHFGNGTRLTVT.

The genes are TRBV27 and TRBJ1-2, with 10 bases lining up with TRBD1. The CDR3 is 15 residues long. CDR1 and CDR2 from the germline V gene are MNHEY and SMNVEV (reference sequence). V trimming: 2 bases; J trimming: 3 bases; junction bases outside the gene matches: 3. CDR3 nucleotides: TGTGCCAGCAGTTTACGGGACAGGGGTGACTATGGCTACACCTTC. Translation gives CASSLRDRGDYGYTF.

This rearrangement joins TRBV28 to TRBJ1-6; 7 bases agree with TRBD1. Germline V gives CDR1 MDHEN, CDR2 SYDVKM. With V trimmed by 9 bases and J by 7 bases, 9 bases remained unmatched. CDR3 length: 14 residues. In DNA, the CDR3 is TGTGCCAGTCTACCCGGGACAGAGAATTCACCCCTCCACTTT. This sequence encodes CASLPGTENSPLHF.

J is TRBJ2-3 and V is TRBV7-9, with 9 bases matching TRBD2. V gave up 1 base and J gave up 1 base; unmatched junction bases: 0. The germline gives CDR1 SEHNR, CDR2 FQNEAQ (reference sequence). This CDR3 region has 15 residues. The CDR3 nucleotides read TGTGCCAGCAGCTTAGGGACTAGCGGCACAGATACGCAGTATTTT. Protein product: CASSLGTSGTDTQYF.

The chain carries TRBV9 and TRBJ2-1; TRBD1 aligns across 9 bases. Germline V gene sequence: CDR1 SGDLS, CDR2 YYNGEE. The V and J ends lost 3 bases and 3 bases, in that order; junction bases with no gene match: 4. The CDR3 contains 15 residues. The CDR3 reads CASSARQGVYNEQFF. CDR3 nucleotide sequence: TGTGCCAGCAGCGCACGACAGGGGGTCTACAATGAGCAGTTCTTC.

This rearrangement joins TRBV2 to TRBJ2-7, with 10 bases matching TRBD1. V was pared by 3 bases and J by 5 bases, with 13 bases of the junction left unmatched. The CDR3 length is 17 residues. The germline CDR1 and CDR2 sequences are SNHLY and FYNNEI. The CDR3 DNA reads TGTGCCAGCAGTGACCCGAGTTGGGGACAGGGGACCGACGAGCAGTACTTC. It encodes CASSDPSWGQGTDEQYF.